This T cell receptor (beta chain) was sequenced in a study of Ad26.COV2.S vaccination and SARS-CoV-2 variants. For the study at large: A participant enrolled in the COV1001 Ad26.COV2.S trial arm provided the sample. By the intramuscular route, Ad26.COV2.S was given once, or twice 56 days apart.

The V gene end was trimmed by 6 bases and the J gene end by 3 bases; junction bases not matched to a gene: 6. Germline V gene sequence: CDR1 LNHDA, CDR2 SQIVND (reference sequence). The CDR3 is made up of 14 amino acids. A word on this clone: Antigen specificity is unknown.

Treatment here: 19 received Ad26.COV2.S at low or high dose, single or two shots; 5 received placebo; per-sample allocation not given. Collection of the samples took place on day 63 after the first injection of vaccine or placebo. Boston supplied an adult donor aged 18-55 years. Data came from immunoSEQ multiplex PCR; TCRdb stores just in-frame clones and leaves some out. The data show about 680,000 clones, with roughly 90% seen just once and about 1.5% held by the top ten. The study, taken as a whole, reports: Non-spike TCR breadth showed similarity between vaccine and placebo recipients.

The chain joins TRBV19 to TRBJ2-5; 8 bases fit TRBD1. The receptor was derived from a person aged 18-60 years who received the Ad26.COV2.S COVID-19 vaccine or a placebo. The specimen comprised peripheral blood, sampled in a trial of Ad26.COV2.S vaccine versus placebo. This CDR3 reads CASRETGVKETQYF. The CDR3 DNA reads TGTGCCAGTAGGGAGACAGGGGTGAAAGAGACCCAGTACTTC.